This T cell receptor (beta chain) was captured in a study of blood T cells in healthy people across ages. CDR3 size: 16 residues. V lost 2 bases to trimming and J lost 5 bases; unmatched junction nucleotides: 5. Germline CDR1 LGHNA, CDR2 YSLEER. A second roughly 6 to 11 cycle PCR used barcoded and J-beta primers. TCRdb independently ran MiXCR on the 5' RACE reads; one entry per CDR3 protein. The top ten clones hold 6.5% to 8% of a sample with about 1,400,000 distinct CDR3 sequences, roughly 60% of them seen once. Overall study results and limits: Both naive CD4+ cell counts and diversity were greater in long-lived donors than in aged donors. Naive T cell percentage strongly correlated with TCR beta diversity. Changes in expanded clonotypes were possibly confounded, as the CMV status of donors was unknown.

In the case of this clonotype: What it binds is unknown.

The rearrangement joins TRBV4-3 to TRBJ2-1; 11 bases are shared with TRBD2. The source is a man between 18 and 35 years old in good health. The material sequenced was blood. The CDR3 coding sequence is TGCGCCAGCAGCCAACCACTAGCGGGGGTCGACAATGAGCAGTTCTTC. This gives the protein CASSQPLAGVDNEQFF.